This T cell receptor (beta chain) was sequenced during a study of blood T cells in healthy people across ages. The CDR3 length is 15 residues. The V gene's germline CDR1 is MGHRA and CDR2 YSYEKL. V was cut by 1 base and J by 3 bases, with 10 bases left in between. On this clonotype itself: Its specificity is not known.

Study-wide findings and caveats: One million T cells yielded diversity estimates that were considered underestimates.

For the second PCR, which ran for roughly 7 to 11 cycles, a sample-barcoded 5' primer and a J-beta primer mix were used. TCRdb redid the calling of the 5' RACE reads with MiXCR, one entry per CDR3 protein. The sample lists about 900,000 distinct CDR3 sequences; roughly 52% were seen once. The authors isolated at least 6 million PBMCs per sample. RNA extraction gave at least 5.5 micrograms of total RNA per sample. Source material: blood. This TCR came from a young man in good health. The gene calls are TRBV4-1 and TRBJ2-1, with D possibly TRBD2 on 5 matching bases. In nucleotides, the CDR3 is TGCGCCAGCAGCCAAGTGGACTCCGTCTACAATGAGCAGTTCTTC. It encodes CASSQVDSVYNEQFF.